This TCR beta chain stems from a study of T cells in Graves' hyperthyroidism and ophthalmopathy. Researchers took RNA transcripts and amplified the TCR beta CDR3 regions from them. During a first-round RT-PCR of the TCR CDR3, the HTBI primer set was used. TCRdb independently ran MiXCR on the multiplex PCR reads; one entry per CDR3 protein. Of 480,000 or so distinct CDR3 sequences in the sample, 46% were seen once. CDR1 SGDLS and CDR2 YYNGEE come from the germline V gene. The V and J ends lost 4 bases and 6 bases respectively, with 8 bases between them. The CDR3 consists of 11 residues. Researchers barred patients who had uncontrolled infection, other autoimmune disease, pregnancy or lactation. The diagnostic basis comprised clinical symptoms, serum thyroxine and TRAb, thyroid ultrasound and orbital computed tomography.

The material sequenced was peripheral blood or thyroid tissue (not recorded which). The receptor was isolated from an adult woman with Graves' disease, either hyperthyroidism or ophthalmopathy (not recorded which). This chain links TRBV9 with TRBJ2-7, with unresolved D. The CDR3 DNA sequence: TGTGCCAGCAGCTCCAGTTCCGAGCAGTACTTC. Translating it yields CASSSSSEQYF.